This T cell receptor (beta chain) was retrieved from a study of Graves' ophthalmopathy and Graves' hyperthyroidism. Points from the study as a whole: A 13-signature model separated ophthalmopathy from stable hyperthyroidism, around 88% sensitivity, 75% to 84% specificity.

Amplified TCR beta CDR3 regions were obtained using RNA transcripts as template. An opening RT-PCR round employed HTBI primers and preceded a second-round multiplex PCR. Using its own MiXCR run on the multiplex PCR reads, TCRdb lists one record per CDR3 protein. Of hundreds of thousands of distinct CDR3 sequences listed, approximately 21% were seen once; the top ten hold approximately 7%. Stable hyperthyroidism denotes an absence of ophthalmopathy throughout 18 months of follow-up. This clonotype was recorded many times. Its antigen is still unknown. The CDR3 has 13 amino acids. V was shortened by 9 bases and J by 6 bases, with 17 bases between the two germline ends. Germline loops: CDR1 ENHRY, CDR2 SYGVKD.

This receptor was taken from a woman aged 18-30 years with stable Graves' hyperthyroidism. Some clones in this sample may be carry-over from other donors' samples. The chain couples TRBV10-3 to TRBJ1-2; possible D gene TRBD1, 5 bases. The source material was peripheral blood. DNA of the CDR3: TGTGCCATTGGACAACCCAGGGAGGATGGCTACACCTTC. Translated, it gives CAIGQPREDGYTF.